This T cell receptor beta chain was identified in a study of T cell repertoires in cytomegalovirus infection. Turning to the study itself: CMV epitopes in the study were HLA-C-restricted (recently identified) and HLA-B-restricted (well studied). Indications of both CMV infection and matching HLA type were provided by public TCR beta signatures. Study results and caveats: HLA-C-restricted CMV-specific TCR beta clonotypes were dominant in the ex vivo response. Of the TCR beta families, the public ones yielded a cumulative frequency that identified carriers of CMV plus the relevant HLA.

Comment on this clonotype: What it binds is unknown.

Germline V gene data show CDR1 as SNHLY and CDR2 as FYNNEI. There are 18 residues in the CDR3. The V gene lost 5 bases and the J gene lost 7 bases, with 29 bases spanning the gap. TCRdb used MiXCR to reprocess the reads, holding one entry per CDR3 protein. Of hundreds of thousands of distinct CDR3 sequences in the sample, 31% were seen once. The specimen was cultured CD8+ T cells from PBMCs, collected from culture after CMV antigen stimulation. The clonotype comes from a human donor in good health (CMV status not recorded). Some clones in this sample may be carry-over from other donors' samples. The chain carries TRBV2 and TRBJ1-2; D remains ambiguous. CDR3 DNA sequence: TGTGCCAGCAGTCAACACCCAAGTGGGGAGGGATGGACTGGTGGCTACACCTTC. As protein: CASSQHPSGEGWTGGYTF. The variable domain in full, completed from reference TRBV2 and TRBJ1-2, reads EPEVTQTPSHQVTQMGQEVILRCVPISNHLYFYWYRQILGQKVEFLVSFYNNEISEKSEIFDDQFSVERPDGSNFTLKIRSTKLEDSAMYFCASSQHPSGEGWTGGYTFGSGTRLTVV.